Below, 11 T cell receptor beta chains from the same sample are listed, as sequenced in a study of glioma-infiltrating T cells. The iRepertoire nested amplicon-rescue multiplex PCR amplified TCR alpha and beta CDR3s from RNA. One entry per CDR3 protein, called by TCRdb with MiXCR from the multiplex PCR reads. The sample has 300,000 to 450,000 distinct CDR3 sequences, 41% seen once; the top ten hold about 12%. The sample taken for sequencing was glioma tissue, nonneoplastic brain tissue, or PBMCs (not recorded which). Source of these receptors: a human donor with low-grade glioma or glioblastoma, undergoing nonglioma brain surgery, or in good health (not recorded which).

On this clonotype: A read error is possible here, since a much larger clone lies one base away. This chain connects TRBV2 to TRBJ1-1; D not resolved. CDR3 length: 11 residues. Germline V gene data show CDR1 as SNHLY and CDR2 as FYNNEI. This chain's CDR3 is CVSKANTEAFF. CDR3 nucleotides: TGTGTCAGCAAGGCGAACACTGAAGCTTTCTTT.

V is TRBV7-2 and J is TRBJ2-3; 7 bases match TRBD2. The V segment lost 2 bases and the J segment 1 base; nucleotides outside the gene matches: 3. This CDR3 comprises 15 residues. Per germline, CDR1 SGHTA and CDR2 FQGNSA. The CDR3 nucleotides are TGTGCCAGCAGCTTACCGACTAGCCGCACAGATACGCAGTATTTT. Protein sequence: CASSLPTSRTDTQYF.

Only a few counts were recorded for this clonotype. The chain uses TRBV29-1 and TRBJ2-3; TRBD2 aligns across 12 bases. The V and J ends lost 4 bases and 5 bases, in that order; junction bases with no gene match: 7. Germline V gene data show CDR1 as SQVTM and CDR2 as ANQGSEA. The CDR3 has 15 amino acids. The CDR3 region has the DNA TGCAGCGTTGGGCTAGCGGGAGGGCCCGGAGATACGCAGTATTTT. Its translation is CSVGLAGGPGDTQYF.

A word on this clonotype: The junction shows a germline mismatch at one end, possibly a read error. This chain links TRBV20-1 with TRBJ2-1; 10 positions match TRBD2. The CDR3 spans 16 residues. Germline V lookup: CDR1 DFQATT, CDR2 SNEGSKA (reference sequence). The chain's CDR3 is CSARSGASGRYNDQFF. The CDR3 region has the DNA TGCAGTGCTAGATCAGGCGCTAGCGGGAGATACAATGATCAGTTCTTC.

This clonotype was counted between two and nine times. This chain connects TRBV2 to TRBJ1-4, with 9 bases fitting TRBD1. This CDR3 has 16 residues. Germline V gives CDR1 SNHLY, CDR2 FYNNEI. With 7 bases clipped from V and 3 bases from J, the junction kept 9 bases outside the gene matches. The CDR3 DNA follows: TGTGCCAGCACCCGGACAGGGGTTGTGGCTAATGAAAAACTGTTTTTT. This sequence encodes CASTRTGVVANEKLFF.

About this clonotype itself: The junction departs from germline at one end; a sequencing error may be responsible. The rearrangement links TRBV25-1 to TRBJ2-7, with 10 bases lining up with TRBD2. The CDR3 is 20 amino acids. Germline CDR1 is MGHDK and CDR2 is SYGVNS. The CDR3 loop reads CAISESKASGRARSSYEQYF. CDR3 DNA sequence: TGTGCCATCAGTGAGTCGAAGGCGAGCGGGAGGGCCCGAAGCTCCTACGAGCAGTACTTC.

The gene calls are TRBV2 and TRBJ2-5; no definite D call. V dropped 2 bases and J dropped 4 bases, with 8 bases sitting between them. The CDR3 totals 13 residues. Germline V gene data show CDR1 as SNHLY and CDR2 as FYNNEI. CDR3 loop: CASSERQAETQYF. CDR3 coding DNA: TGTGCCAGCAGTGAACGGCAAGCAGAGACCCAGTACTTC.

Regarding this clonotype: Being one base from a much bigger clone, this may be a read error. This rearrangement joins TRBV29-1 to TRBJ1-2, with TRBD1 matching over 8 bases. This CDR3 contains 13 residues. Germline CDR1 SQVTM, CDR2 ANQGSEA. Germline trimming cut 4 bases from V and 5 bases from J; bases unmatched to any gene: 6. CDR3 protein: CSVAPGGKYGYTF. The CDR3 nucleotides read TGCAGCGTTGCTCCAGGGGGCAAATATGGCTACACCTTC.

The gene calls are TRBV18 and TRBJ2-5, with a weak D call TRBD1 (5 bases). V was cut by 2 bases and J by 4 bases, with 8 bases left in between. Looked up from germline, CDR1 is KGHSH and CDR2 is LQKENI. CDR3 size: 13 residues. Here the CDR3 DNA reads TGTGCCAGCTCACCAAGACAGCTAGAGACCCAGTACTTC. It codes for CASSPRQLETQYF.

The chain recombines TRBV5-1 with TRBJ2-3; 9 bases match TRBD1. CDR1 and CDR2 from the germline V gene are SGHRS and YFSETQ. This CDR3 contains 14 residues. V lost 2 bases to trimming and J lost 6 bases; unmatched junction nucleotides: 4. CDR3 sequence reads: CASSLQGAQDTQYF. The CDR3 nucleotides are TGCGCCAGCAGCTTACAGGGGGCCCAGGATACGCAGTATTTT.

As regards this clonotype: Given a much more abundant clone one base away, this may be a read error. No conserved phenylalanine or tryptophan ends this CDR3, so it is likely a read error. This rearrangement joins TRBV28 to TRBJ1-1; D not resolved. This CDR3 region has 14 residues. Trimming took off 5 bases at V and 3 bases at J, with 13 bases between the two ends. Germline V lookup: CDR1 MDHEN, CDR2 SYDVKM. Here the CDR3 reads CASSPPGSHTEAFL. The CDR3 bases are TGTGCCAGCAGTCCCCCCGGGAGCCACACTGAAGCTTTCCTT.